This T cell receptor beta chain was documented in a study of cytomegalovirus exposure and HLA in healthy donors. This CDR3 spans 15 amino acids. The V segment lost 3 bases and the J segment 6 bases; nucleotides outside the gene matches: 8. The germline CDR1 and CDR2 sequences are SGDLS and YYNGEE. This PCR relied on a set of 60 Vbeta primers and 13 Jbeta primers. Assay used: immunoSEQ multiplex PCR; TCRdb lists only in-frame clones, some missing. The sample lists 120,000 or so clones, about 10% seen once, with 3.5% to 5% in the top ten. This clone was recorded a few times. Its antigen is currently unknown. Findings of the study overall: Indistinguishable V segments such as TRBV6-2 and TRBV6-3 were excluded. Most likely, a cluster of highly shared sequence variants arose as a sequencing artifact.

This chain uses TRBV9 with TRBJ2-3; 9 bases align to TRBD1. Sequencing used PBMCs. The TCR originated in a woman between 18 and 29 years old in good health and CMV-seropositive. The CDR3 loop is CASSGGQGISDTQYF. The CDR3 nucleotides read TGTGCCAGCAGCGGGGGACAGGGCATCTCGGATACGCAGTATTTT. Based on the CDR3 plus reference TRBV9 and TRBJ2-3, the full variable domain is DSGVTQTPKHLITATGQRVTLRCSPRSGDLSVYWYQQSLDQGLQFLIQYYNGEERAKGNILERFSAQQFPDLHSELNLSSLELGDSALYFCASSGGQGISDTQYFGPGTRLTVL.